The 29 T cell receptor beta chains presented below share a single source sample, sequenced in a study of blood T cell repertoires in COVID-19. Repertoires were generated with immunoSEQ multiplex PCR, while TCRdb's copy carries only in-frame clones and drops some. Of fewer than 250,000 clones in the sample, 81% were seen once. The sequencing sample was made of PBMCs or T cells enriched from blood (not recorded which). These receptor sequences come from a woman aged 45-65 years with acute COVID-19.

At least ten counts were recorded for this clone. This chain uses TRBV4-1 with TRBJ1-2, with D uncertain. In germline, CDR1 is MGHRA, CDR2 YSYEKL. The CDR3 has 14 amino acids. Trimming pared 0 bases from V and 4 bases from J, leaving 9 bases between. Here the CDR3 reads CASSQESGTYGYTF. CDR3 nucleotides: TGCGCCAGCAGCCAAGAATCGGGTACCTATGGCTACACCTTC.

This clone was observed a handful of times. J is TRBJ1-6 and V is TRBV4-3, with TRBD1 matching 9 bases. V shed 5 bases and J 7 bases; nucleotides not matched to a gene: 9. The CDR3 spans 16 residues. Germline V lookup: CDR1 LGHNA, CDR2 YSLEER. This chain's CDR3 is CASSSLGDRVNSPLHF. The CDR3 DNA is TGCGCCAGCAGCTCCCTGGGGGACAGGGTGAATTCACCCCTCCACTTT.

This rearrangement joins TRBV5-1 to TRBJ2-2, with TRBD1 identical over 8 bases. The germline V gene encodes CDR1 SGHRS and CDR2 YFSETQ. J was trimmed by 2 bases and V by 0 bases; bases with no gene match: 3. This CDR3 region has 16 residues. The CDR3 bases are TGCGCCAGCAGCTTGGTGGCAGGGGGCAACACCGGGGAGCTGTTTTTT. It yields the protein CASSLVAGGNTGELFF.

V is TRBV6-2 or TRBV6-3 and J is TRBJ2-3; 12 bases match TRBD2. Germline CDR1 and CDR2: MNHEY and SVGEGT. The CDR3 is 17 amino acids. V lost 3 bases to trimming and J lost 2 bases; unmatched junction nucleotides: 6. The CDR3 here is CASSYPGLAGYTDTQYF. The CDR3 nucleotides are TGTGCCAGCAGTTATCCGGGACTAGCGGGTTACACAGATACGCAGTATTTT.

CDR3 residues: CASSRLAGPYEQYF. CDR3 in DNA: TGCGCCAGCAGTAGACTAGCGGGGCCCTACGAGCAGTACTTC. The genes are TRBV5-1 and TRBJ2-7; 11 bases agree with TRBD2. Trimming at V came to 5 bases and at J to 2 bases, leaving 3 bases not matched to a gene. Germline CDR1 reads SGHRS; CDR2 reads YFSETQ. The CDR3 runs to 14 residues.

The chain couples TRBV18 to TRBJ1-2, with 12 bases lining up with TRBD1. The CDR3 has 16 amino acids. The junction had 8 bases not matched to a gene; V was cut back by 6 bases and J by 3 bases. The germline CDR1 and CDR2 sequences are KGHSH and LQKENI. CDR3 DNA: TGTGCCAGCTCTCCGGGACAGGGGGCGATTTACTATGGCTACACCTTC. This gives the protein CASSPGQGAIYYGYTF. The full variable domain, rest sourced from reference TRBV18 and TRBJ1-2, is NAGVMQNPRHLVRRRGQEARLRCSPMKGHSHVYWYRQLPEEGLKFMVYLQKENIIDESGMPKERFSAEFPKEGPSILRIQQVVRGDSAAYFCASSPGQGAIYYGYTFGSGTRLTVV.

The rearrangement links TRBV3-1 (or the pseudogene TRBV3-2) to TRBJ1-4; D remains unclear. There are 14 residues in the CDR3. CDR1 is LGHDT, CDR2 YNNKEL, per germline (reference sequence). Trimming removed 3 bases at V and 7 bases at J, with 12 bases between. The CDR3: CASSHEQCSEKLFF. For the CDR3, the DNA is TGTGCCAGCAGCCACGAACAGTGTAGTGAAAAACTGTTTTTT.

The chain uses TRBV28 and TRBJ2-2; no reliable D call. Germline values: CDR1 MDHEN, CDR2 SYDVKM. V gave up 3 bases and J gave up 4 bases, with 6 bases separating them. This CDR3 region has 13 residues. For the CDR3, the DNA is TGTGCCAGCAGTTTGTGGGCCACCGGGGAGCTGTTTTTT. Encoded protein: CASSLWATGELFF.

The chain uses TRBV14 and TRBJ1-2, with 7 positions matching TRBD1. Germline values: CDR1 SGHDN, CDR2 FVKESK. This CDR3 spans 16 amino acids. V gave up 4 bases and J gave up 7 bases; unmatched junction bases: 15. CDR3 residues: CASSRGTARQRLGYTF. CDR3 bases: TGTGCCAGCAGCCGCGGGACAGCCCGACAGAGGCTTGGCTACACCTTC.

This chain links TRBV4-3 with TRBJ2-7; D ambiguous. In germline, CDR1 is LGHNA, CDR2 YSLEER. This CDR3 region has 13 residues. Trimming shortened V by 0 bases and J by 5 bases, and 8 bases separated the two germline ends. CDR3 DNA: TGCGCCAGCAGCCAAGACAGGTGGGACGAGCAGTACTTC. The encoded protein is CASSQDRWDEQYF.

This rearrangement joins TRBV7-2 to TRBJ2-3; D is perhaps TRBD2 (5 bases). With 4 bases removed from V and 1 base from J, the gap between germline ends came to 9 bases. This CDR3 has 14 residues. Per germline, CDR1 SGHTA and CDR2 FQGNSA. DNA for the CDR3: TGTGCCAGCAGCTCTTCCGGGGGCACAGATACGCAGTATTTT. It translates to CASSSSGGTDTQYF.

The V call is TRBV7-9, the J call TRBJ2-7, with TRBD2 as a possible D gene (5 bases). The CDR3 consists of 14 residues. Germline CDR1 is SEHNR and CDR2 is FQNEAQ (reference sequence). Deletions cut 5 bases from V and 5 bases from J, with 16 bases between. DNA for the CDR3: TGTGCCAGCAGCAGCTTCGGGGAAGTCCACGAGCAGTACTTC. Translating it yields CASSSFGEVHEQYF.

The rearrangement links TRBV5-6 to TRBJ2-7; TRBD1 matches at 9 bases. Germline CDR1 reads SGHDT; CDR2 reads YYEEEE. J lost 5 bases, V lost 3 bases, and 3 bases had no gene match. CDR3 length: 13 residues. CDR3 nucleotide sequence: TGTGCCAGCAGCTCCGGGACAGGGAACGAGCAGTACTTC. This encodes CASSSGTGNEQYF.

V is TRBV19 and J is TRBJ1-5; D possibly corresponds to TRBD1 (5 bases). Germline V CDR1 and CDR2: LNHDA, SQIVND (reference sequence). The length of the CDR3 is 16 residues. V lost 7 bases and J lost 1, with 17 bases in between. CDR3 amino acids: CASTIGGGGSNQPQHF. The CDR3 DNA is TGTGCCAGTACCATAGGCGGGGGAGGCAGCAATCAGCCCCAGCATTTT.

J is TRBJ2-3 and V is TRBV3-1 (or the pseudogene TRBV3-2); 7 nucleotides agree with TRBD2. From germline, CDR1 is LGHDT and CDR2 YNNKEL (reference sequence). V shed 0 bases, J shed 2 bases, and the junction held 5 bases outside the gene matches. This CDR3 has 16 amino acids. CDR3 region: CASSQDGGGPTDTQYF. Here the CDR3 DNA reads TGTGCCAGCAGCCAAGACGGGGGAGGGCCCACAGATACGCAGTATTTT.

The V and J genes are TRBV30 and TRBJ2-2; possibly TRBD2 for D (6 bases). Germline V gene lookup returns CDR1 GTSNPN and CDR2 SVGIG (reference sequence). Trimming shortened V by 8 bases and J by 4 bases, and 8 bases separated the two germline ends. This CDR3 has 11 residues. The CDR3 coding sequence is TGTGCCGCGGAGGGCACCGGGGAGCTGTTTTTT. Protein: CAAEGTGELFF.

The chain links TRBV3-1 (or the pseudogene TRBV3-2) to TRBJ1-2; 8 bases align to TRBD1. CDR3 size: 13 residues. Germline CDR1 and CDR2: LGHDT and YNNKEL (reference sequence). The J segment lost 5 bases and the V segment lost 4 bases, leaving 3 bases of the junction unmatched. The CDR3: CASSPGDRYGYTF. The CDR3 nucleotides are TGTGCCAGCAGCCCGGGGGACAGGTATGGCTACACCTTC.

The genes are TRBV7-2 and TRBJ2-3, with TRBD2 matching over 9 bases. CDR1 is SGHTA and CDR2 is FQGNSA in the germline V gene. V was pared by 5 bases and J by 0 bases, with 9 bases of the junction left unmatched. This CDR3 is 17 amino acids long. The CDR3 protein is CASSPRGGTSSTDTQYF. CDR3 nucleotides: TGTGCCAGCAGCCCCCGGGGGGGGACTAGCAGCACAGATACGCAGTATTTT.

This clone was observed a handful of times. V usage is TRBV10-3 and J usage is TRBJ2-7; TRBD2 matches 12 bases. V lost 5 bases and J lost 1; bases outside the gene matches: 3. The CDR3 runs to 15 residues. CDR1 and CDR2 from the germline V gene are ENHRY and SYGVKD. CDR3 nucleotides: TGTGCCATCAGTTTGGGGACTAGCGGGTCCTACGAGCAGTACTTC. Protein sequence: CAISLGTSGSYEQYF.

The chain has TRBV19 and TRBJ2-1; 9 bases agree with TRBD1. The J segment lost 7 bases and the V segment lost 4 bases, leaving 8 bases of the junction unmatched. CDR3 length equals 15 residues. Germline V gene lookup returns CDR1 LNHDA and CDR2 SQIVND (reference sequence). In nucleotides, the CDR3 is TGTGCCAGTAGTACCGGCGGGACAGGGAATAATGAGCAGTTCTTC. Translated: CASSTGGTGNNEQFF.

This clone was counted a few times. V usage is TRBV7-8 and J usage is TRBJ2-3; TRBD2 might be the D (7 bases). V was pared by 5 bases and J by 7 bases, with 13 bases between. This CDR3 is built from 13 residues. Germline CDR1 is SGHVS and CDR2 is FQNEAQ. CDR3 nucleotides: TGTGCCAGCAGCACTCGGGGGGCCTATACGCAGTATTTT. Amino acid sequence: CASSTRGAYTQYF.

This clone was detected only once. The V and J genes are TRBV4-3 and TRBJ2-2, with 9 bases fitting TRBD1. In germline, CDR1 is LGHNA, CDR2 YSLEER. The CDR3 sequence is 16 residues long. Trimming at V came to 5 bases and at J to 8 bases, leaving 12 bases not matched to a gene. CDR3 protein: CASSAPRTGVTGELFF. Written as DNA, the CDR3 is TGCGCCAGCAGCGCCCCTAGGACAGGGGTTACGGGGGAGCTGTTTTTT.

The CDR3 is CASSELTGRYEQYF. CDR3 sequence (DNA): TGCGCCAGCTCCGAACTGACAGGTCGCTACGAGCAGTACTTC. The rearrangement links TRBV5-1 to TRBJ2-7; possibly TRBD1 for D (6 bases). Trimming left V 7 bases short and J 3 bases short, with 17 bases between. The CDR3 has 14 residues. Germline-derived CDR1 and CDR2 are SGHRS and YFSETQ.

The V call is TRBV29-1, the J call TRBJ1-1; weak D call: TRBD1 (5 bases). CDR3 length: 13 amino acids. Trimming stripped 7 bases from V and 5 bases from J, with 17 bases between. The germline gives CDR1 SQVTM, CDR2 ANQGSEA. In nucleotides, the CDR3 is TGCAGCGCCCCGGGGGGGGGTCATACTGAAGCTTTCTTT. Protein product: CSAPGGGHTEAFF.

V and J are TRBV29-1 and TRBJ2-7; 9 bases align to TRBD1. The germline gives CDR1 SQVTM, CDR2 ANQGSEA. CDR3 size: 14 residues. V trimming: 6 bases; J trimming: 2 bases; junction bases outside the gene matches: 8. CDR3 region: CSVGDRATPYEQYF. The CDR3 region has the DNA TGCAGCGTGGGGGACAGGGCGACGCCCTACGAGCAGTACTTC.

This clone was observed a handful of times. This rearrangement joins TRBV3-1 (or the pseudogene TRBV3-2) to TRBJ2-7, with a possible D match to TRBD1 (6 bases). The CDR3 consists of 14 residues. Per the germline V gene, CDR1 is LGHDT and CDR2 is YNNKEL (reference sequence). V lost 5 bases and J 7 bases, leaving 18 bases between the germline ends. The CDR3 sequence is CASSTRPPDREQYF. Written as DNA, the CDR3 is TGTGCCAGCAGCACCCGACCGCCAGACAGGGAGCAGTACTTC.

The chain links TRBV7-9 to TRBJ1-4; the match to TRBD1 covers 10 bases. Germline V gene data show CDR1 as SEHNR and CDR2 as FQNEAQ (reference sequence). Trimming at V came to 0 bases and at J to 4 bases, leaving 2 bases not matched to a gene. This CDR3 spans 16 amino acids. CDR3 nucleotides: TGTGCCAGCAGCTTAGCCGGGACAGGGGATAATGAAAAACTGTTTTTT. It specifies CASSLAGTGDNEKLFF. Variable domain in full (rest from reference TRBV7-9 and TRBJ1-4): DTGVSQNPRHKITKRGQNVTFRCDPISEHNRLYWYRQTLGQGPEFLTYFQNEAQLEKSRLLSDRFSAERPKGSFSTLEIQRTEQGDSAMYLCASSLAGTGDNEKLFFGSGTQLSVL.

The chain combines TRBV7-8 with TRBJ2-1; a weak D match, TRBD2 (7 bases). Per the germline V gene, CDR1 is SGHVS and CDR2 is FQNEAQ. The CDR3 consists of 17 residues. V lost 3 bases to trimming and J lost 2 bases, with 17 bases between them. The CDR3 sequence is CASSFETGGLAYNEQFF. Here the CDR3 DNA reads TGTGCCAGCAGCTTCGAGACCGGGGGGCTTGCCTACAATGAGCAGTTCTTC.

V is TRBV29-1 and J is TRBJ1-5; 9 positions agree with TRBD1. Germline V gene sequence: CDR1 SQVTM, CDR2 ANQGSEA. The CDR3 covers 15 residues. V trimming: 7 bases; J trimming: 4 bases; junction bases outside the gene matches: 11. The CDR3 loop reads CSGRGDRVVNQPQHF. The DNA of the CDR3 is TGCAGCGGACGGGGGGACAGGGTAGTAAATCAGCCCCAGCATTTT.